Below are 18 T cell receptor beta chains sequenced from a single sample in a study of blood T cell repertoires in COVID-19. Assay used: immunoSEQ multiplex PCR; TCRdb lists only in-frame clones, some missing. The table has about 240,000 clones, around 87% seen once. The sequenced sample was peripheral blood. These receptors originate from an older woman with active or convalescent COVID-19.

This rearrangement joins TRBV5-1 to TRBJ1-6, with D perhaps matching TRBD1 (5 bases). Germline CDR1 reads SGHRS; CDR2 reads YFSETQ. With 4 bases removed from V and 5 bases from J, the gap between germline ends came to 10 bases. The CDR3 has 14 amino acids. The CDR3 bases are TGCGCCAGCAGCCTCGACAGTCATAATTCACCCCTCCACTTT. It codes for CASSLDSHNSPLHF.

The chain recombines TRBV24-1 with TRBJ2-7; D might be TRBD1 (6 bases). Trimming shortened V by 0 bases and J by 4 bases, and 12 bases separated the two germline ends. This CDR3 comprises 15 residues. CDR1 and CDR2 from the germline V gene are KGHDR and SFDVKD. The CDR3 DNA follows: TGTGCCACCAGTGATTTGGGCCAGACAGGTTACGAGCAGTACTTC. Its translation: CATSDLGQTGYEQYF.

The CDR3 DNA is TGTGCCAGCAGCTTTGGATTCCAGGGAAGTTACGAGCAGTACTTC. Its translation: CASSFGFQGSYEQYF. The chain uses TRBV5-6 and TRBJ2-7; D may be TRBD1 (5 bases). V dropped 2 bases and J dropped 4 bases, with 16 bases sitting between them. CDR3 length: 15 residues. Germline V gene sequence: CDR1 SGHDT, CDR2 YYEEEE.

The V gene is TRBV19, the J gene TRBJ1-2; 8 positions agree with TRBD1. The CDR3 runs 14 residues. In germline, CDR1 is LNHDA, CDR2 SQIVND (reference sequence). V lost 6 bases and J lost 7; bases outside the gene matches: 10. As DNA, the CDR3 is TGTGCCAGTAGCGTAAGCAGGGGGCGAAGTGGCTACACCTTC. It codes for CASSVSRGRSGYTF.

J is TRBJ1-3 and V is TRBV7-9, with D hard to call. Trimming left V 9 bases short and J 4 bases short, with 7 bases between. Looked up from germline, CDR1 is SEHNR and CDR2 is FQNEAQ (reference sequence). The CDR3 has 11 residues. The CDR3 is CASPRGNTIYF. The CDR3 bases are TGTGCCAGTCCCCGGGGAAACACCATATATTTT. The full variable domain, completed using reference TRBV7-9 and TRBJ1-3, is DTGVSQNPRHKITKRGQNVTFRCDPISEHNRLYWYRQTLGQGPEFLTYFQNEAQLEKSRLLSDRFSAERPKGSFSTLEIQRTEQGDSAMYLCASPRGNTIYFGEGSWLTVV.

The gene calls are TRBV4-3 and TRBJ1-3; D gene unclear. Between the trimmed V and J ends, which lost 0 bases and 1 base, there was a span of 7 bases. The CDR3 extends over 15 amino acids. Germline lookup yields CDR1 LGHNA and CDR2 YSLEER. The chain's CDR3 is CASSQDVVSGNTIYF. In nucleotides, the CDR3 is TGCGCCAGCAGCCAAGATGTTGTATCTGGAAACACCATATATTTT.

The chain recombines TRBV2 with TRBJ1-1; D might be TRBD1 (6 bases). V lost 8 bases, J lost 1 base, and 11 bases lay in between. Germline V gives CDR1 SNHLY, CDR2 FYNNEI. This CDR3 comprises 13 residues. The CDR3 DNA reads TGTGCCAGCTCGGGACACGAGAACACTGAAGCTTTCTTT. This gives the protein CASSGHENTEAFF.

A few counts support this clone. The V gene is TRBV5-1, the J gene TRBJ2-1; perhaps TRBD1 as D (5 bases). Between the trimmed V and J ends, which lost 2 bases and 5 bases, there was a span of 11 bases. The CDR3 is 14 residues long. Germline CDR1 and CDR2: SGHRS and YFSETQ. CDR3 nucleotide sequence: TGCGCCAGCAGCTTTAATGTAGGGGACAATGAGCAGTTCTTC. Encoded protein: CASSFNVGDNEQFF.

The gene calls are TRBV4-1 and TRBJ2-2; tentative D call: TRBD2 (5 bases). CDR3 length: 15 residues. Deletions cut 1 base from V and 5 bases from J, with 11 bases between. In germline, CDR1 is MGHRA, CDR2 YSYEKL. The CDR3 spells CASSQGWGETGELFF. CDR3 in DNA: TGCGCCAGCAGCCAAGGGTGGGGAGAAACCGGGGAGCTGTTTTTT.

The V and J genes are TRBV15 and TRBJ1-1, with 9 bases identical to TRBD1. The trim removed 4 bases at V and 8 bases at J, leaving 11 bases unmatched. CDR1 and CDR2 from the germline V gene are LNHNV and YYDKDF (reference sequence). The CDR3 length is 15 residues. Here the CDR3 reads CATSNDTGGGVEAFF. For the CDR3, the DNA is TGTGCCACCAGCAACGATACAGGGGGCGGGGTGGAAGCTTTCTTT.

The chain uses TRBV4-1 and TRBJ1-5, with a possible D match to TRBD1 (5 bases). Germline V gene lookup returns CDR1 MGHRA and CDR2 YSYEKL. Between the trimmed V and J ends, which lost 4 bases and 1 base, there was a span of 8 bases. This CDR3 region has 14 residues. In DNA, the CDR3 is TGCGCCAGCAGCCCGCAGGGCAGCAATCAGCCCCAGCATTTT. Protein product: CASSPQGSNQPQHF.

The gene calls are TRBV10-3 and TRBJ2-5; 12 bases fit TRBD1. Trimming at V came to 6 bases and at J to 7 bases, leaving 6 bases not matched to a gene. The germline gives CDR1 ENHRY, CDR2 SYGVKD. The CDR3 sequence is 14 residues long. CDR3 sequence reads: CAIRGQGAVGTQYF. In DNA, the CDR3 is TGTGCCATCAGGGGACAGGGGGCGGTGGGGACCCAGTACTTC.

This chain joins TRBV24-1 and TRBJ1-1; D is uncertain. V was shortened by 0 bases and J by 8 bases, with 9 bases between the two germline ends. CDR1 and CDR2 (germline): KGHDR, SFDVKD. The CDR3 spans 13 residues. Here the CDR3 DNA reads TGTGCCACCAGTGATTTGGCTTGGCGGGAAGCTTTCTTT. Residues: CATSDLAWREAFF.

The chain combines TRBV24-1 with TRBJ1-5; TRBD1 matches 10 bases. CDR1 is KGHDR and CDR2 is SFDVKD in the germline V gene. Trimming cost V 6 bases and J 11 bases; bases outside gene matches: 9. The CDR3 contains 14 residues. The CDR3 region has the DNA TGTGCCACCAGTCCGGGACAGGGGATCTATACCCAGCATTTT. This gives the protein CATSPGQGIYTQHF.

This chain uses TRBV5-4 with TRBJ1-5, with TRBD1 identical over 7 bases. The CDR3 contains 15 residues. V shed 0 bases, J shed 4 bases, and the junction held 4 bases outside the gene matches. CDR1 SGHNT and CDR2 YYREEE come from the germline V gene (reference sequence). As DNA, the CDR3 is TGTGCCAGCAGCTTGGGGGGACAGCCGAATCAGCCCCAGCATTTT. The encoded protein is CASSLGGQPNQPQHF.

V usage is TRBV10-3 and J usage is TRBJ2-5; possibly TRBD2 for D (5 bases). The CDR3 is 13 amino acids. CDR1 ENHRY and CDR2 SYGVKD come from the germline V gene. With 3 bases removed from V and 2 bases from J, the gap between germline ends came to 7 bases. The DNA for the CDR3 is TGTGCCATCAGTGACGGGGTTCAAGAGACCCAGTACTTC. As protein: CAISDGVQETQYF.

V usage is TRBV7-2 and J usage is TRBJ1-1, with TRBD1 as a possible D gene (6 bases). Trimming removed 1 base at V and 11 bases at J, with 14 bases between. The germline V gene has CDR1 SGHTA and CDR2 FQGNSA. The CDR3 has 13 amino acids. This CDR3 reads CASSLGPSTGAFF. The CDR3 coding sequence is TGTGCCAGCAGCTTAGGACCCTCCACAGGGGCTTTCTTT.

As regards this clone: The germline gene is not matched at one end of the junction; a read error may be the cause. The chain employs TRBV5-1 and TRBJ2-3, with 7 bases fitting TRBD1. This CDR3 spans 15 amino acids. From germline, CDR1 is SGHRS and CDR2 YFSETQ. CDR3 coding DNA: TGCGCCACCAGCTTGGGGGACAGTAGCACAGATACGCAGTATTTT. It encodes CATSLGDSSTDTQYF.